Listed below are T cell receptor beta chains from one sample, sequenced in a study of T cells after yellow fever vaccination. Using its own MiXCR run on the 5' RACE reads, TCRdb lists one record per CDR3 protein. Of under 700,000 distinct CDR3 sequences listed, around 16% are singletons. The sequencing used PBMCs, collected 5 days after the first yellow fever vaccination. Source of these receptors: a man younger than 35 who received the YFV17D yellow fever vaccine. The CDR3 runs from the conserved cysteine through the conserved F or W. A D gene is named only where the DNA matches it firmly. Only some rows state a clone size, as once, few, many or a class for expanded clones.

clone_size j_call v_call d_call cdr3_aa cdr3_nt
NA TRBJ2-7 TRBV7-8 TRBD2 CASRRGGLEGEQYF TGTGCCAGCAGGCGCGGGGGGCTGGAGGGGGAGCAGTACTTC
NA TRBJ1-1 TRBV30 NA CAWSRDVMNTEAFF TGTGCCTGGAGTAGGGACGTCATGAACACTGAAGCTTTCTTT
NA TRBJ2-3 TRBV5-6 TRBD1 CASSWWTGRQDTQYF TGTGCCAGCAGCTGGTGGACAGGGAGACAAGATACGCAGTATTTT
NA TRBJ2-3 TRBV20-1 NA CSAPTPQNTQYF TGCAGTGCTCCGACCCCTCAAAATACGCAGTATTTT
NA TRBJ2-5 TRBV4-3 NA CASSQGVGVLGGETQYF TGCGCCAGCAGCCAAGGGGTTGGGGTTCTTGGAGGAGAGACCCAGTACTTC
few TRBJ1-1 TRBV7-3 NA CASSLSGETEAFF TGTGCCAGCAGCTTAAGCGGGGAAACTGAAGCTTTCTTT
few TRBJ1-5 TRBV18 TRBD1 CASSPRQGAGNQPQHF TGTGCCAGCTCACCACGACAGGGGGCAGGCAATCAGCCCCAGCATTTT
NA TRBJ1-1 TRBV7-2 NA CASSRAPEGWGEAFF TGTGCCAGCAGTCGTGCCCCCGAGGGCTGGGGTGAAGCTTTCTTT
few TRBJ2-7 TRBV11-1 TRBD1 CASSLSGTGGRVPYEQYF TGTGCCAGCAGCCTTTCCGGGACAGGGGGCAGAGTCCCCTACGAGCAGTACTTC
NA TRBJ2-7 TRBV11-2 NA CASSLGIYEQYF TGTGCCAGCAGCTTAGGGATATACGAGCAGTACTTC
few TRBJ2-5 TRBV3-1 TRBD1 CASSRQGVETQYF TGTGCCAGCAGCCGACAGGGCGTGGAGACCCAGTACTTC
few TRBJ2-5 TRBV29-1 NA CSVAYRDQETQYF TGCAGCGTCGCATACAGGGATCAAGAGACCCAGTACTTC
few TRBJ2-3 TRBV5-5 TRBD2 CASSARLAGSAQYF TGTGCCAGCAGCGCGAGACTAGCGGGGAGCGCGCAGTATTTT
NA TRBJ2-5 TRBV29-1 TRBD1 CSGRHSGQGGETQYF TGCAGCGGCAGACACTCGGGACAGGGGGGAGAGACCCAGTACTTC
NA TRBJ2-1 TRBV11-1 NA CASSPRLGPHQPFF TGTGCCAGCAGCCCCCGGCTAGGGCCTCACCAGCCATTCTTC
many TRBJ2-5 TRBV5-1 TRBD2 CASSPPVAGEETQYF TGCGCCAGCAGCCCCCCCGTAGCGGGGGAAGAGACCCAGTACTTC
many TRBJ1-2 TRBV13 NA CASSLDVLYGYTF TGTGCCAGCAGCTTGGACGTTCTCTATGGCTACACCTTC
NA TRBJ2-1 TRBV6-5 NA CASSYSSLGEQFF TGTGCCAGCAGTTACTCTTCACTAGGCGAGCAGTTCTTC
NA TRBJ1-6 TRBV18 NA CASSPPGDSPLHF TGTGCCAGCTCACCACCGGGGGATTCACCCCTCCACTTT
NA TRBJ1-1 TRBV6-2/TRBV6-3 NA CASSYSTWRITEAFF TGTGCCAGCAGTTACTCGACGTGGCGGATCACTGAAGCTTTCTTT
few TRBJ2-5 TRBV20-1 NA CSARGLAETQYF TGCAGTGCTAGAGGGCTAGCGGAGACCCAGTACTTC
few TRBJ1-5 TRBV20-1 TRBD1 CSARTGLNQPQHF TGCAGTGCGCGGACAGGGCTTAATCAGCCCCAGCATTTT
few TRBJ2-2 TRBV10-3 NA CAITADVANTGELFF TGTGCCATCACCGCGGACGTCGCGAACACCGGGGAGCTGTTTTTT
NA TRBJ2-2 TRBV7-9 NA CASSLPLTRNTGELFF TGTGCCAGCAGCCTCCCCCTGACAAGGAACACCGGGGAGCTGTTTTTT
few TRBJ1-5 TRBV10-1 NA CASSESRQPQHF TGCGCCAGCAGTGAGTCTCGCCAGCCCCAGCATTTT